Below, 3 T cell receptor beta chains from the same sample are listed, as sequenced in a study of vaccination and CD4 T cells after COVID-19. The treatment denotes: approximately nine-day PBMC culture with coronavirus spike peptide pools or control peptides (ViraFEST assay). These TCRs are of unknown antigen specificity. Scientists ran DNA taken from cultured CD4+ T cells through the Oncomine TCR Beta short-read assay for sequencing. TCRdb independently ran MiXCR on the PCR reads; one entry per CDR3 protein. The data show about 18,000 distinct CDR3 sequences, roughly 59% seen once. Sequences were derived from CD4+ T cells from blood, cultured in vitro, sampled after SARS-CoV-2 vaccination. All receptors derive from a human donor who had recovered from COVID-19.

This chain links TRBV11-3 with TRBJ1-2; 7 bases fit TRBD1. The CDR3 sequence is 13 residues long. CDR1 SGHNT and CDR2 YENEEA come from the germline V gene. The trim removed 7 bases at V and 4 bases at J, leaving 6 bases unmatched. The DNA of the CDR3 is TGTGCCAGCACCAAGACAGGGATCTATGGCTACACCTTC. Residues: CASTKTGIYGYTF.

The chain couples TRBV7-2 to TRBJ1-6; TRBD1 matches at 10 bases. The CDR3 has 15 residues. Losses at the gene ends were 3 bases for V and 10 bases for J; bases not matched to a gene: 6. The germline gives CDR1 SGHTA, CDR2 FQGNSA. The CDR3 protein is CASSLMTGGKSPLHF. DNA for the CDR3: TGTGCCAGCAGCTTGATGACAGGGGGCAAATCACCCCTCCACTTT.

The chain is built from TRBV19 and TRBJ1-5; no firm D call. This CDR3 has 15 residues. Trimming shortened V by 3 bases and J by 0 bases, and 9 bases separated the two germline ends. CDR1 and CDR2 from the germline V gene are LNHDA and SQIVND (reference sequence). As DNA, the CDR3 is TGTGCCAGTAGTATGGGCAGAAATAGCAATCAGCCCCAGCATTTT. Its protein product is CASSMGRNSNQPQHF.